This is a list of T cell receptor beta chains from one sample in a study of CD8+ T cells in alopecia areata. The assay was immunoSEQ multiplex PCR, and TCRdb's table has in-frame clones only and misses some. In the table there are a few hundred thousand clones, less than 50% of which are singletons. Sequencing used CD4+ T cells sorted from blood, obtained at roughly week 38, from a patient treated with tofacitinib. Receptors were obtained from a human donor with alopecia areata. Each CDR3 is given with its conserved first and last residue. D genes are given only for firm matches. Clone size appears in some rows only: once, few, many, or a class for an expanded clone.

cdr3_nt | cdr3_aa | d_call | j_call | clone_size | v_call
TGCAGCGTAGACAGGGATTTAGGAGGGGAGACCCAGTACTTC | CSVDRDLGGETQYF | - | TRBJ2-5 | few | TRBV29-1
TGTGCCAGCAGTTACACCGAGGAAGGGGAGACCCAGTACTTC | CASSYTEEGETQYF | - | TRBJ2-5 | - | TRBV2
TGTGCCGGGGACACAGATACGCAGTATTTT | CAGDTDTQYF | - | TRBJ2-3 | once | TRBV10-3
TGTGCCAGTAGTAGAGGCGATCGGAACACTGAAGCTTTCTTT | CASSRGDRNTEAFF | - | TRBJ1-1 | few | TRBV19
TGTGCCAGTAGTCCGTTGGGGGCGGGGAACTACAATGAGCAGTTCTTC | CASSPLGAGNYNEQFF | - | TRBJ2-1 | few | TRBV19
TGTGCCAGCAGCTTAGACGGGATGTCCTACGAGCAGTACTTC | CASSLDGMSYEQYF | - | TRBJ2-7 | - | TRBV11-2
TGTGCCACCAGCAGAGACGGACTAGCGGGAAGGACTGCTGGGGAGCTGTTTTTT | CATSRDGLAGRTAGELFF | TRBD2 | TRBJ2-2 | - | TRBV15
TGTGCCAGCAGCGTGGGACTAGCGGCGAACACCGGGGAGCTGTTTTTT | CASSVGLAANTGELFF | TRBD2 | TRBJ2-2 | - | TRBV9
TGTGCCAGCTGGAGCGGGAGGCACGGGGAGCTGTTTTTT | CASWSGRHGELFF | TRBD2 | TRBJ2-2 | few | TRBV6-5
TGCGCCAGCAGCTTTCAGCTCCGACTAGCGGGAGGGGTAAATGAGCAGTTCTTC | CASSFQLRLAGGVNEQFF | TRBD2 | TRBJ2-1 | - | TRBV5-1
TGTGCCAGCAGCTTAGTGGGGGAGACCCAGTACTTC | CASSLVGETQYF | - | TRBJ2-5 | - | TRBV7-9
TGCGCCAGCAGCTTGCCGGGTAGCCATGAGCAGTTCTTC | CASSLPGSHEQFF | - | TRBJ2-1 | few | TRBV5-1
TGTGCCAGCAGCCGGACTAGCGGGAGAGGCTACAATGAGCAGTTCTTC | CASSRTSGRGYNEQFF | TRBD2 | TRBJ2-1 | - | TRBV4-2
TGCAGCGGGGACAGGAGTGGAGAGACCCAGTACTTC | CSGDRSGETQYF | TRBD1 | TRBJ2-5 | - | TRBV29-1
TGTGCCTGGACCCATCGGACAGGGAGGTACGAGCAGTACTTC | CAWTHRTGRYEQYF | TRBD1 | TRBJ2-7 | - | TRBV30
TGTGCCAGCAGCCTGGACAGGGCGTCTCACGAGCAGTACTTC | CASSLDRASHEQYF | TRBD1 | TRBJ2-7 | - | TRBV6-5
TGTGCCTGGAGTGTACAGTATGGATGGGAGCAGTACTTC | CAWSVQYGWEQYF | - | TRBJ2-7 | - | TRBV30
TGCGCCAGCAGCTCTCGTTACCGCCGGGGAGGAAGAACGACCCAGTACTTC | CASSSRYRRGGRTTQYF | - | TRBJ2-5 | - | TRBV23-1
TGCGCCAGCAGCCAAGAGGTTACTAGCGGGAGCTCCGAGCAGTACTTC | CASSQEVTSGSSEQYF | TRBD2 | TRBJ2-7 | - | TRBV4-3
TGTGCCAGTAGTATTGCGTCAAGCACAGATACGCAGTATTTT | CASSIASSTDTQYF | - | TRBJ2-3 | many | TRBV19
TGTGCCAGCAGCCACACTAGCGGACCCTACAATGAGCAGTTCTTC | CASSHTSGPYNEQFF | TRBD2 | TRBJ2-1 | - | TRBV7-2
TGTGCCAGCAGCACTGGGACTAGCGGGAGCATTGAGCAGTTCTTC | CASSTGTSGSIEQFF | TRBD2 | TRBJ2-1 | - | TRBV9
TGTGCCAGCCTTTACAGTCTAACTAATGAAAAACTGTTTTTT | CASLYSLTNEKLFF | - | TRBJ1-4 | - | TRBV6-1
TGCGCCAGCAGCTTGGGGGACCTCTCCTACAATGAGCAGTTCTTC | CASSLGDLSYNEQFF | - | TRBJ2-1 | few | TRBV5-1
TGCGCCAGCAGCCGCTTACAGGATAACTATGGCTACACCTTC | CASSRLQDNYGYTF | - | TRBJ1-2 | few | TRBV4-1
TGTGCCAGCAGCCAGGACCTCAATCAGCCCCAGCATTTT | CASSQDLNQPQHF | - | TRBJ1-5 | - | TRBV11-2
TGTGCCTGGAGCTTGGGACACGCCGAGACCCAGTACTTC | CAWSLGHAETQYF | - | TRBJ2-5 | few | TRBV30
TGTGCCAGACAGGGATATCGAGGCAATCAGCCCCAGCATTTT | CARQGYRGNQPQHF | - | TRBJ1-5 | few | TRBV18